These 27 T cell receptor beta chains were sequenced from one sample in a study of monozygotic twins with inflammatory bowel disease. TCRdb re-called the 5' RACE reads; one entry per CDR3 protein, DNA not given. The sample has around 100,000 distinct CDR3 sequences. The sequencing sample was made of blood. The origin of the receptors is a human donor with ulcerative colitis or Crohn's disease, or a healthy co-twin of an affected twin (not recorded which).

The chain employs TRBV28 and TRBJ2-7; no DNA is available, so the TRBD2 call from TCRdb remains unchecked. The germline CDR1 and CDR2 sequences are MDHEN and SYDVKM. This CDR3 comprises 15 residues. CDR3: CASNDWASGSYEQYF.

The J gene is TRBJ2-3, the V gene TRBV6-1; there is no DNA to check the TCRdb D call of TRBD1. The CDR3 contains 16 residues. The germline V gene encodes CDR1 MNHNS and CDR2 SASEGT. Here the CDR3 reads CASRMARTSSTDTQYF.

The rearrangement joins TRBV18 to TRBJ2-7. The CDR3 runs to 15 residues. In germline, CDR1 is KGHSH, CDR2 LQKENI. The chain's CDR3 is CASSPGGGSSYEQYF. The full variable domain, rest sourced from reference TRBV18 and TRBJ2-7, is NAGVMQNPRHLVRRRGQEARLRCSPMKGHSHVYWYRQLPEEGLKFMVYLQKENIIDESGMPKERFSAEFPKEGPSILRIQQVVRGDSAAYFCASSPGGGSSYEQYFGPGTRLTVT.

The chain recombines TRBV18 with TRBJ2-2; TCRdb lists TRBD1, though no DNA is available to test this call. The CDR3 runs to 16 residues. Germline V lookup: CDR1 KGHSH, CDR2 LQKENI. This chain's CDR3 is CASSPGPGLITGELFF.

CDR3 loop: CARSLEKKQPQHF. The chain combines TRBV5-3 with TRBJ1-5. TRBV5-3 is sorted into the ORF group, with uncertain function. The CDR3 extends over 13 amino acids.

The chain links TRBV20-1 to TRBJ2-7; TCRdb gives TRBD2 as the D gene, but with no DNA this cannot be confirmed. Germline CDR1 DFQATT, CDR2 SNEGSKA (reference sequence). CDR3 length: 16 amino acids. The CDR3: CSARETSGTPHYEQYF.

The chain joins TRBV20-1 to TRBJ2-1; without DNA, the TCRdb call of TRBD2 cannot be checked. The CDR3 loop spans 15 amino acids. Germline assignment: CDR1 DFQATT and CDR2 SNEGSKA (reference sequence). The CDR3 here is CSARGPSGRYNEQFF.

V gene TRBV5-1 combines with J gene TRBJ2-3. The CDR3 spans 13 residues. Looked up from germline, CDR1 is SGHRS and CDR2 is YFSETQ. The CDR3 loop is CASSLDGVDTQYF.

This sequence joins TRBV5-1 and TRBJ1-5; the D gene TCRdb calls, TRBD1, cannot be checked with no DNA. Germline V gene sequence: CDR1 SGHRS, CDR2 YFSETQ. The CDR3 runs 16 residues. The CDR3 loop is CASSLEPTGSNQPQHF.

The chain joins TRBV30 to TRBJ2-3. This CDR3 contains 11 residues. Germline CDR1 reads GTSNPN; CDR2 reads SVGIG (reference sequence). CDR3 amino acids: CAWSRPDTQYF.

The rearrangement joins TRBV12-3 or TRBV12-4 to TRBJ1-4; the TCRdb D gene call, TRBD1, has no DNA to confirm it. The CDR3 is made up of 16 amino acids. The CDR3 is CASRRGQGVRGEKLFF.

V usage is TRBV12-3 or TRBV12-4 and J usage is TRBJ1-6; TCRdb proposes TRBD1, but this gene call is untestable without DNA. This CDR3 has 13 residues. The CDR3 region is CASRLQGAGPLHF.

The CDR3 region is CASSLPTSGGTGELFF. This sequence joins TRBV7-9 and TRBJ2-2; absent DNA, TCRdb's TRBD1 call cannot be checked. The CDR3 consists of 16 residues. The germline gives CDR1 SEHNR, CDR2 FQNEAQ (reference sequence).

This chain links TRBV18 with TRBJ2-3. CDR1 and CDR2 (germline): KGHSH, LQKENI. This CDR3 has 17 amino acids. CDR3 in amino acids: CASSPPGAGSGTDTQYF.

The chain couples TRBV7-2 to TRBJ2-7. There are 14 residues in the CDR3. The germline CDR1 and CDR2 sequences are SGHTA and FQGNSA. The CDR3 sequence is CASSPETLSYEQYF.

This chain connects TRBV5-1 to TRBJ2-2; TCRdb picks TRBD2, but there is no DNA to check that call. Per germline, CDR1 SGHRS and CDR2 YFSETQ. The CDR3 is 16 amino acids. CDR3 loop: CASSFGGAEGTGELFF.

CDR3: CASSLSSPGPSQPQHF. The chain combines TRBV5-5 with TRBJ1-5; TCRdb indicates TRBD1, and absent DNA this call remains unverified. CDR1 is SGHKS and CDR2 is YYEKEE in the germline V gene (reference sequence). The CDR3 runs to 16 residues.

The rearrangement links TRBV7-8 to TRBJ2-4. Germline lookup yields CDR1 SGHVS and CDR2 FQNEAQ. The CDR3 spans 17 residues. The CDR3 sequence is CASSHMMLEVGKNIQYF.

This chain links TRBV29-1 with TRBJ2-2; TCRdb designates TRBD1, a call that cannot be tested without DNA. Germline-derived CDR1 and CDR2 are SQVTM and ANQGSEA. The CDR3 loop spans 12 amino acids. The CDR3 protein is CSYGQLTGELFF.

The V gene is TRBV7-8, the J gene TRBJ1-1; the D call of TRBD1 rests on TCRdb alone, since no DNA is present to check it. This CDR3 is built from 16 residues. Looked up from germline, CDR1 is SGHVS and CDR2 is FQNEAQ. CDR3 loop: CASSWPRDRVNTEAFF.

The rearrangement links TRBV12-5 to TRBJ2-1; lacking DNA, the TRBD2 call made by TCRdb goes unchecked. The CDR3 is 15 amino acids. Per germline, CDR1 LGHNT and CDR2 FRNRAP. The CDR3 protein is CASGLASGSLNEQFF.

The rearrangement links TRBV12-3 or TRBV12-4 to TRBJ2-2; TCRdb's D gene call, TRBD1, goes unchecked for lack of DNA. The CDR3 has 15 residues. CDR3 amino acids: CASSRDRGDTGELFF.

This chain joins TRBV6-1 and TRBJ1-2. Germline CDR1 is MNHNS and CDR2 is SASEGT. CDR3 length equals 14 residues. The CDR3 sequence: CASGIYGENYGYTF.

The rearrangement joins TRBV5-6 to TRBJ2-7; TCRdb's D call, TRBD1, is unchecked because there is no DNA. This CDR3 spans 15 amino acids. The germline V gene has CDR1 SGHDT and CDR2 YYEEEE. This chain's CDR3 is CASSLVGEPRYEQYF. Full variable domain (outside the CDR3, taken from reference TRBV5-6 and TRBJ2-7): DAGVTQSPTHLIKTRGQQVTLRCSPKSGHDTVSWYQQALGQGPQFIFQYYEEEERQRGNFPDRFSGHQFPNYSSELNVNALLLGDSALYLCASSLVGEPRYEQYFGPGTRLTVT.

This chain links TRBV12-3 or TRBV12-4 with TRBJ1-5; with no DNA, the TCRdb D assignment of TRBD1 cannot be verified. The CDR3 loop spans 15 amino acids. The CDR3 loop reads CASSSGGSNNQPQHF.

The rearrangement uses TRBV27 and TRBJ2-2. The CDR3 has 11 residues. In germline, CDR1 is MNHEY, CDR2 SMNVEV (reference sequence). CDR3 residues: CASSLYGELFF.

CDR3 loop: CAISEVIPPGPDGYEQYF. The rearrangement uses TRBV10-3 and TRBJ2-7; checking the TCRdb D call of TRBD1 is not possible without DNA. The CDR3 covers 18 residues. CDR1 is ENHRY and CDR2 is SYGVKD in the germline V gene.